One and the same sample provided the 18 T cell receptor beta chains below, sequenced in a study of T cell changes during pregnancy in multiple sclerosis. The protocol was immunoSEQ multiplex PCR, while the TCRdb copy is restricted to in-frame clones and leaves out a portion. Seen here are about 34,000 clones, about 90% observed once, and the top ten hold 3.5%. The material sequenced was CD8+ T cells from peripheral blood mononuclear cells, taken in the third trimester of pregnancy. The receptors derive from a female donor with multiple sclerosis, enrolled in a pregnancy study.

The chain links TRBV6-5 to TRBJ1-2; 7 bases align to TRBD1. The CDR3 spans 14 residues. Trimming at V came to 0 bases and at J to 4 bases, leaving 2 bases not matched to a gene. Germline-derived CDR1 and CDR2 are MNHEY and SVGAGI. This CDR3 is CASSYSTGIYGYTF. In nucleotides, the CDR3 is TGTGCCAGCAGTTACTCGACAGGGATCTATGGCTACACCTTC.

The count of this clone is one. The gene calls are TRBV27 and TRBJ1-2; 9 nucleotides line up with TRBD1. The CDR3 length is 14 residues. Unmatched junction bases numbered 7, after V lost 5 bases and J lost 6 bases. CDR1 is MNHEY and CDR2 is SMNVEV in the germline V gene (reference sequence). CDR3 coding DNA: TGTGCCAGCAGTCTGAGAGGGACAGGGAATGGCTACACCTTC. Its protein is CASSLRGTGNGYTF.

J is TRBJ1-2 and V is TRBV6-6, with TRBD1 matching 9 bases. V was clipped by 8 bases and J by 4 bases; unmatched bases: 14. From germline, CDR1 is MNHNY and CDR2 SVGAGI (reference sequence). The CDR3 runs 16 residues. This CDR3 is CASPQTGQGQTYGYTF. The CDR3, as DNA: TGTGCCAGCCCACAAACGGGACAGGGCCAGACCTATGGCTACACCTTC.

V usage is TRBV5-1 and J usage is TRBJ2-1, with D maybe TRBD2 (5 bases). Trimming removed 7 bases at V and 0 bases at J, with 5 bases between. The CDR3 consists of 12 residues. Looked up from germline, CDR1 is SGHRS and CDR2 is YFSETQ. CDR3 sequence: CASRDSYNEQFF. The DNA of the CDR3 is TGCGCCAGCCGGGACTCCTACAATGAGCAGTTCTTC. The full variable domain, in which reference TRBV5-1 and TRBJ2-1 provide the parts outside the CDR3, is KAGVTQTPRYLIKTRGQQVTLSCSPISGHRSVSWYQQTPGQGLQFLFEYFSETQRNKGNFPGRFSGRQFSNSRSEMNVSTLELGDSALYLCASRDSYNEQFFGPGTRLTVL.

This chain links TRBV4-1 with TRBJ2-7, with D possibly TRBD1 on 6 matching bases. This CDR3 has 16 amino acids. V lost 0 bases and J lost 7, with 19 bases in between. Germline V lookup: CDR1 MGHRA, CDR2 YSYEKL. CDR3 in DNA: TGCGCCAGCAGCCAAGACATCCAGGGGAGTACGTGGGAGCAGTACTTC. Translated: CASSQDIQGSTWEQYF.

This rearrangement joins TRBV15 to TRBJ2-7; 7 nucleotides agree with TRBD2. The germline V gene encodes CDR1 LNHNV and CDR2 YYDKDF (reference sequence). The CDR3 has 13 residues. The junction had 3 bases not matched to a gene; V was cut back by 5 bases and J by 2 bases. The CDR3 region is CATSAGEPYEQYF. In nucleotides, the CDR3 is TGTGCCACCAGCGCGGGGGAGCCCTACGAGCAGTACTTC.

CDR3: CASSLGTGYEQYF. The DNA of the CDR3 is TGTGCCAGCAGCTTGGGGACAGGCTACGAGCAGTACTTC. The chain joins TRBV5-6 to TRBJ2-7; TRBD1 matches 7 bases. Trimming at V came to 0 bases and at J to 3 bases, leaving 0 bases not matched to a gene. CDR3 length: 13 amino acids. The V gene's germline CDR1 is SGHDT and CDR2 YYEEEE.

A few counts support this clone. Other DNA sequences of this sample code for an identical CDR3. The rearrangement links TRBV19 to TRBJ1-5; 9 nucleotides agree with TRBD1. Unmatched junction bases numbered 4, after V lost 3 bases and J lost 7 bases. CDR3 length equals 14 residues. Germline assignment: CDR1 LNHDA and CDR2 SQIVND (reference sequence). The DNA of the CDR3 is TGTGCCAGTAGTATCTGGACAGGGGACCAGCCCCAGCATTTT. Protein: CASSIWTGDQPQHF.

The chain links TRBV6-5 to TRBJ2-7; TRBD1 matches at 7 bases. The CDR3 extends over 13 amino acids. Germline V CDR1 and CDR2: MNHEY, SVGAGI. V was clipped by 5 bases and J by 2 bases; unmatched bases: 3. The CDR3 protein is CASSPTGTYEQYF. The CDR3 bases are TGTGCCAGCAGTCCGACAGGGACCTACGAGCAGTACTTC.

CDR3 sequence: CASSIPRGLYNEQFF. CDR3 DNA sequence: TGTGCCAGTAGTATCCCCAGGGGGTTATACAATGAGCAGTTCTTC. The genes are TRBV19 and TRBJ2-1; TRBD1 agrees at 7 bases. The J segment lost 4 bases and the V segment lost 3 bases, leaving 6 bases of the junction unmatched. Germline-derived CDR1 and CDR2 are LNHDA and SQIVND (reference sequence). The CDR3 runs 15 residues.

The V call is TRBV19, the J call TRBJ1-4; 7 nucleotides line up with TRBD1. Germline values: CDR1 LNHDA, CDR2 SQIVND (reference sequence). V gave up 5 bases and J gave up 8 bases; unmatched junction bases: 11. The CDR3 sequence is 15 residues long. Here the CDR3 DNA reads TGTGCCAGTAGTGTGCAGGGGGGTTCGCGCGAAAAACTGTTTTTT. Its translation is CASSVQGGSREKLFF.

The chain carries TRBV10-3 and TRBJ1-2, with 9 bases fitting TRBD1. The CDR3 totals 14 residues. The V gene's germline CDR1 is ENHRY and CDR2 SYGVKD. V trimming: 6 bases; J trimming: 4 bases; junction bases outside the gene matches: 6. The DNA of the CDR3 is TGTGCCATCAGGGTTGAGACAGGGGGCTATGGCTACACCTTC. Translated: CAIRVETGGYGYTF.

The chain is built from TRBV4-1 and TRBJ2-1; D gene ambiguous. The CDR3 has 12 residues. V shed 2 bases and J shed 10 bases, with 9 bases lying between them. Germline assignment: CDR1 MGHRA and CDR2 YSYEKL. This CDR3 reads CASSQPPLEQFF. Here the CDR3 DNA reads TGCGCCAGCAGCCAACCCCCGTTAGAGCAGTTCTTC.

The rearrangement joins TRBV29-1 to TRBJ1-4, with no clear D. Germline assignment: CDR1 SQVTM and CDR2 ANQGSEA. The CDR3 is 13 residues long. Trimming removed 6 bases from V and 5 bases from J, with 13 bases in between. As DNA, the CDR3 is TGCAGCGTAGAGTCGCCGAGGAATGAAAAACTGTTTTTT. This codes for CSVESPRNEKLFF.

Only a few counts were recorded for this clone. The V call is TRBV7-9, the J call TRBJ1-1; no definite D call. This CDR3 comprises 13 residues. V lost 4 bases, J lost 7 bases, and 13 bases lay in between. Germline CDR1 SEHNR, CDR2 FQNEAQ (reference sequence). The CDR3 DNA sequence: TGTGCCAGCAGCTCTGGTGGTCTAGGTGAAGCTTTCTTT. This translates into CASSSGGLGEAFF. Using reference TRBV7-9 and TRBJ1-1 for the parts outside the CDR3, the full variable domain is DTGVSQNPRHKITKRGQNVTFRCDPISEHNRLYWYRQTLGQGPEFLTYFQNEAQLEKSRLLSDRFSAERPKGSFSTLEIQRTEQGDSAMYLCASSSGGLGEAFFGQGTRLTVV.

This sequence joins TRBV10-3 and TRBJ1-2, with D possibly TRBD1 on 5 matching bases. The CDR3 totals 13 residues. Trimming cost V 8 bases and J 3 bases, with 13 bases left between them. Germline assignment: CDR1 ENHRY and CDR2 SYGVKD. CDR3 sequence reads: CAISTGEYYGYTF. The CDR3 nucleotides read TGTGCCATCTCCACGGGGGAATACTATGGCTACACCTTC.

The chain is built from TRBV27 and TRBJ1-1; no reliable D call. The CDR3 spans 16 residues. Germline values: CDR1 MNHEY, CDR2 SMNVEV (reference sequence). V lost 0 bases and J 0 bases, leaving 11 bases between the germline ends. CDR3 amino acids: CASSLSRVRMNTEAFF. CDR3 DNA sequence: TGTGCCAGCAGTTTATCCCGGGTCCGTATGAACACTGAAGCTTTCTTT.

V is TRBV30 and J is TRBJ1-1, with 10 bases identical to TRBD1. V lost 8 bases, J lost 0 bases, and 18 bases stayed unmatched. CDR1 GTSNPN and CDR2 SVGIG come from the germline V gene (reference sequence). The CDR3 is made up of 18 amino acids. CDR3 sequence (DNA): TGTGCCGGGACCAGACTTAGGACAGGGGGTTTCATGAACACTGAAGCTTTCTTT. Translated: CAGTRLRTGGFMNTEAFF.